Presented here are 17 T cell receptor beta chains from one specimen sequenced in a study of somatic mutations in cytotoxic T cells in rheumatoid arthritis. Libraries were prepared by immunoSEQ multiplex PCR; TCRdb keeps only in-frame clonotypes and omits some of them. This sample has around 7,400 clones, with approximately 86% found just once. Material: CD8+ T cells sorted from blood. These receptors were obtained from a man between 35 and 55 years old with rheumatoid arthritis.

This clone was detected only a few times. This chain connects TRBV28 to TRBJ1-1; a weak D match, TRBD1 (5 bases). V was trimmed by 3 bases and J by 0 bases, leaving 14 bases between them. Germline V gene sequence: CDR1 MDHEN, CDR2 SYDVKM. The CDR3 is 16 amino acids. CDR3 loop: CASSLGGGDLNTEAFF. The DNA of the CDR3 is TGTGCCAGCAGTTTGGGGGGGGGAGACCTGAACACTGAAGCTTTCTTT.

This clone was seen a single time. The CDR3 DNA sequence: TGTGCCAGCAGTGACCTAGCGGGGGCCTACGAGCAGTACGTC. Translated: CASSDLAGAYEQYV. This rearrangement joins TRBV28 to TRBJ2-7; 10 bases fit TRBD2. Germline V gene data show CDR1 as MDHEN and CDR2 as SYDVKM. J gave up 2 bases and V 5 bases, and 3 bases lay outside the gene matches. This CDR3 is 14 amino acids long.

This sequence joins TRBV6-5 and TRBJ1-1; 10 bases agree with TRBD1. This CDR3 region has 15 residues. The V gene end was trimmed by 5 bases and the J gene end by 4 bases; junction bases not matched to a gene: 7. The germline CDR1 and CDR2 sequences are MNHEY and SVGAGI. CDR3 sequence reads: CASSISTGGVTEAFF. The CDR3 region has the DNA TGTGCCAGCAGTATCTCGACAGGGGGCGTCACTGAAGCTTTCTTT.

This clone turned up a few times. J is TRBJ2-5 and V is TRBV9, with 7 bases matching TRBD2. Per germline, CDR1 SGDLS and CDR2 YYNGEE. V shed 3 bases, J shed 1 base, and the junction held 6 bases outside the gene matches. This CDR3 is 15 amino acids long. CDR3 in amino acids: CASSDGGGIQETQYF. The CDR3 nucleotides are TGTGCCAGCAGCGATGGGGGAGGGATCCAAGAGACCCAGTACTTC.

The rearrangement joins TRBV6-5 to TRBJ2-3; 11 positions match TRBD2. The CDR3 loop spans 16 amino acids. The V segment lost 0 bases and the J segment 3 bases; nucleotides outside the gene matches: 2. Per germline, CDR1 MNHEY and CDR2 SVGAGI. DNA for the CDR3: TGTGCCAGCAGTTACTCGACTAGCGGGGATACAGATACGCAGTATTTT. Amino acid sequence: CASSYSTSGDTDTQYF.

The genes are TRBV7-8 and TRBJ1-1, with D unclear. Trimming stripped 0 bases from V and 0 bases from J, with 8 bases between. The germline V gene has CDR1 SGHVS and CDR2 FQNEAQ. This CDR3 has 15 residues. This chain's CDR3 is CASSLASRMNTEAFF. CDR3 nucleotide sequence: TGTGCCAGCAGCTTAGCGTCCAGAATGAACACTGAAGCTTTCTTT.

V usage is TRBV6-5 and J usage is TRBJ2-1, with 10 positions matching TRBD2. Trimming at V came to 3 bases and at J to 9 bases, leaving 5 bases not matched to a gene. The CDR3 is 14 residues long. Looked up from germline, CDR1 is MNHEY and CDR2 is SVGAGI. The CDR3 region has the DNA TGTGCCAGCAGTTATAGCGGGGGGCTGAGTGAGCAGTTCTTC. Its protein product is CASSYSGGLSEQFF.

This sequence joins TRBV28 and TRBJ1-1; 11 nucleotides line up with TRBD1. V shed 3 bases, J shed 5 bases, and the junction held 2 bases outside the gene matches. Per germline, CDR1 MDHEN and CDR2 SYDVKM. The CDR3 runs 14 residues. The CDR3, as DNA: TGTGCCAGCAGTTTGGGGACAGGGGGGACTGAAGCTTTCTTT. Translating it yields CASSLGTGGTEAFF.

J is TRBJ1-1 and V is TRBV6-1; 7 positions agree with TRBD1. Germline values: CDR1 MNHNS, CDR2 SASEGT. CDR3 length: 14 residues. J was trimmed by 10 bases and V by 2 bases; bases with no gene match: 10. CDR3 DNA: TGTGCCAGCAGTGAATTTAGGACAGGCCCTGGAGCTTTCTTT. Its protein is CASSEFRTGPGAFF.

To note about this clone: One end of the junction is discordant with germline, which a read error may explain. The J gene is TRBJ2-1, the V gene TRBV7-7, with 13 bases fitting TRBD2. Germline V lookup: CDR1 SSHAT, CDR2 FNYEAQ (reference sequence). CDR3 size: 16 residues. CDR3 amino acids: CASSLTSGGRENEQFF. The DNA for the CDR3 is TGTGCTAGCAGCTTGACTAGCGGGGGGAGAGAGAATGAGCAGTTCTTC. Looking up the rest from reference TRBV7-7 and TRBJ2-1 gives the full variable domain: GAGVSQSPRYKVTKRGQDVTLRCDPISSHATLYWYQQALGQGPEFLTYFNYEAQPDKSGLPSDRFSAERPEGSISTLTIQRTEQRDSAMYRCASSLTSGGRENEQFFGPGTRLTVL.

The V call is TRBV6-6, the J call TRBJ1-1, with D unclear. V was pared by 0 bases and J by 0 bases, with 11 bases between. Germline V CDR1 and CDR2: MNHNY, SVGAGI (reference sequence). The CDR3 runs to 16 residues. The CDR3 here is CASSYSVRGLNTEAFF. The CDR3 region has the DNA TGTGCCAGCAGTTACTCTGTGCGGGGTCTGAACACTGAAGCTTTCTTT.

The J gene is TRBJ2-1, the V gene TRBV5-6; D gene unclear. CDR3 length: 13 amino acids. CDR1 SGHDT and CDR2 YYEEEE come from the germline V gene. The V gene lost 0 bases and the J gene lost 3 bases, with 4 bases spanning the gap. The CDR3 nucleotides are TGTGCCAGCAGCTTGGCAGACTACAATGAGCAGTTCTTC. This sequence encodes CASSLADYNEQFF.

The V gene is TRBV7-9, the J gene TRBJ2-5; 7 bases map to TRBD2. V was pared by 4 bases and J by 5 bases, with 13 bases of the junction left unmatched. The CDR3 extends over 16 amino acids. Germline V lookup: CDR1 SEHNR, CDR2 FQNEAQ (reference sequence). CDR3 DNA: TGTGCCAGCAGCTCGCCCTTCAGCGGGGCCGGGGAGACCCAGTACTTC. Translated, it gives CASSSPFSGAGETQYF.

The rearrangement links TRBV5-1 to TRBJ2-1; the D gene is possibly TRBD2 (5 bases). V dropped 0 bases and J dropped 0 bases, with 13 bases sitting between them. Germline V gene data show CDR1 as SGHRS and CDR2 as YFSETQ. The CDR3 runs 17 residues. The CDR3 nucleotides read TGCGCCAGCAGCTTGGGCGGGCCTGGACCCTCCTACAATGAGCAGTTCTTC. Residues: CASSLGGPGPSYNEQFF.

This chain connects TRBV7-8 to TRBJ2-1; D may be TRBD2 (5 bases). The germline CDR1 and CDR2 sequences are SGHVS and FQNEAQ. Trimming stripped 2 bases from V and 1 base from J, with 15 bases between. The CDR3 has 17 residues. CDR3 amino acids: CASSLRTGISSYNEQFF. CDR3 nucleotides: TGTGCCAGCAGCTTAAGGACGGGGATATCGTCCTACAATGAGCAGTTCTTC.

The chain joins TRBV6-5 to TRBJ2-1, with D possibly TRBD2 on 6 matching bases. V lost 7 bases, J lost 8 bases, and 21 bases lay in between. Per the germline V gene, CDR1 is MNHEY and CDR2 is SVGAGI. The CDR3 is 15 amino acids. Here the CDR3 DNA reads TGTGCCAGCAATCCCTCGGTAGCGGTATCCCATGAGCAGTTCTTC. This gives the protein CASNPSVAVSHEQFF.

The chain is built from TRBV19 and TRBJ2-3; 13 bases line up with TRBD2. CDR1 is LNHDA, CDR2 SQIVND, per germline (reference sequence). The CDR3 sequence is 17 residues long. Trimming removed 4 bases from V and 5 bases from J; junction bases left unmatched: 9. The CDR3 loop is CASSTTLAGGTLDTQYF. CDR3 coding DNA: TGTGCCAGTAGTACCACACTAGCGGGGGGGACGTTAGATACGCAGTATTTT.